These 14 T cell receptor beta chains were all obtained from the same sample, sequenced in a study of shared clonotypes between healthy human individuals (dated by TCRdb to the early 2020s). The library was built by means of the immunoSEQ multiplex PCR assay. The table was pulled from immuneACCESS by TCRdb, which kept in-frame rearrangements only. Such tables lose some clones; where checked, under half of the loss comes from unresolved V genes, and the rest has no known cause. Present in this sample are some 650,000 clones, almost 97% of which were seen just once. The ten most abundant clones make up about 0.06% of the sample. Sequenced sample: naive CD4+ T cells sorted from blood. The sample's cell subset or site label, decoded: CD45RA+ positively selected. The receptors come from a woman aged 25 to 39 in good health.

This sequence joins TRBV2 and TRBJ1-3, with TRBD1 identical over 8 bases. J lost 5 bases, V lost 0 bases, and 6 bases had no gene match. Germline CDR1 is SNHLY and CDR2 is FYNNEI. The CDR3 contains 16 residues. The CDR3 loop reads CASSEAFWTGRNTIYF. The CDR3 DNA reads as TGTGCCAGCAGTGAAGCCTTCTGGACAGGGAGAAACACCATATATTTT.

The count of this clone is one. The V gene is TRBV6-1, the J gene TRBJ2-5; D not resolved. This CDR3 has 13 amino acids. V was trimmed by 2 bases and J by 1 base, leaving 5 bases between them. Per germline, CDR1 MNHNS and CDR2 SASEGT. CDR3 nucleotide sequence: TGTGCCAGCAGTGAATCGGGCCAAGAGACCCAGTACTTC. Its translation is CASSESGQETQYF.

This clone was detected once. V gene TRBV4-1 combines with J gene TRBJ2-2, with D unclear. The CDR3 spans 15 residues. Trimming cost V 0 bases and J 0 bases, with 5 bases left between them. Germline CDR1 MGHRA, CDR2 YSYEKL. Written as DNA, the CDR3 is TGCGCCAGCAGCCAAGAGCCTACGAACACCGGGGAGCTGTTTTTT. Protein product: CASSQEPTNTGELFF.

The chain carries TRBV6-5 and TRBJ2-3; TRBD2 agrees at 9 bases. V was clipped by 2 bases and J by 7 bases; unmatched bases: 7. The CDR3 contains 15 residues. Per the germline V gene, CDR1 is MNHEY and CDR2 is SVGAGI. CDR3 loop: CASSYLREGTHTQYF. DNA for the CDR3: TGTGCCAGCAGTTACCTGCGGGAGGGCACCCATACGCAGTATTTT.

The gene calls are TRBV5-1 and TRBJ1-4; no clear D gene. Per germline, CDR1 SGHRS and CDR2 YFSETQ. The CDR3 has 15 residues. Trimming took off 0 bases at V and 0 bases at J, with 6 bases between the two ends. The CDR3 region has the DNA TGCGCCAGCAGCTTGGCGCCGACAACTAATGAAAAACTGTTTTTT. Translating gives CASSLAPTTNEKLFF.

For the CDR3, the DNA is TGTGCCAGTAGTACACCCGCCGCACATCATGCGACAGACATCTACGAGCAGTACTTC. Residues: CASSTPAAHHATDIYEQYF. This chain uses TRBV19 with TRBJ2-7, with a weak D call TRBD1 (5 bases). The V gene lost 4 bases and the J gene lost 3 bases, with 28 bases spanning the gap. The germline V gene has CDR1 LNHDA and CDR2 SQIVND (reference sequence). CDR3 length: 19 residues.

The CDR3 nucleotides are TGCGCCAGCAGAGTGCAGAACAATGAAAAACTGTTTTTT. Translation gives CASRVQNNEKLFF. The rearrangement joins TRBV5-1 to TRBJ1-4; D ambiguous. From germline, CDR1 is SGHRS and CDR2 YFSETQ. V dropped 5 bases and J dropped 5 bases, with 10 bases sitting between them. The CDR3 totals 13 residues.

This clone was observed a single time. The chain couples TRBV7-9 to TRBJ2-7, with 10 bases lining up with TRBD2. This CDR3 is 16 amino acids long. Trimming took 2 bases from V and 3 from J; bases not matched to a gene: 7. Germline assignment: CDR1 SEHNR and CDR2 FQNEAQ (reference sequence). The CDR3 coding sequence is TGTGCCAGCAGCTTACGGGTAGCGGGAGGTAGCTACGAGCAGTACTTC. This translates into CASSLRVAGGSYEQYF.

With respect to this clone: At the DNA level, this CDR3 is encoded by other sequences in the same sample as well. The chain carries TRBV28 and TRBJ1-2; TRBD1 aligns across 7 bases. The CDR3 spans 14 residues. V lost 6 bases, J lost 5 bases, and 9 bases stayed unmatched. CDR1 is MDHEN and CDR2 is SYDVKM in the germline V gene. CDR3 sequence (DNA): TGTGCCAGCAGCCTCCAAGGGGGCGGGTATGGCTACACCTTC. It translates to CASSLQGGGYGYTF.

This chain uses TRBV15 with TRBJ1-1; weak D call: TRBD1 (5 bases). This CDR3 region has 14 residues. V gave up 5 bases and J gave up 1 base, with 11 bases separating them. CDR1 is LNHNV, CDR2 YYDKDF, per germline (reference sequence). The CDR3 here is CATSPRQKNTEAFF. CDR3 sequence (DNA): TGTGCCACCAGCCCCCGACAGAAGAACACTGAAGCTTTCTTT.

This CDR3 is CASSAAGGYEQFF. For the CDR3, the DNA is TGCGCCAGCAGCGCCGCGGGGGGCTATGAGCAGTTCTTC. The chain is built from TRBV5-1 and TRBJ2-1; 8 bases line up with TRBD2. Germline V CDR1 and CDR2: SGHRS, YFSETQ. This CDR3 contains 13 residues. V dropped 4 bases and J dropped 8; count of bases not matched to a gene: 5.

The J gene is TRBJ1-4, the V gene TRBV2, with D hard to call. The CDR3 totals 15 residues. Trimming cost V 6 bases and J 0 bases, with 11 bases left between them. Germline CDR1 and CDR2: SNHLY and FYNNEI. The CDR3 DNA sequence: TGTGCCAGCAGAGGCTCCGGGACAACTAATGAAAAACTGTTTTTT. It encodes CASRGSGTTNEKLFF.

V is TRBV19 and J is TRBJ2-3, with D hard to call. Germline V gene sequence: CDR1 LNHDA, CDR2 SQIVND (reference sequence). Trimming took off 7 bases at V and 0 bases at J, with 17 bases between the two ends. CDR3 length equals 16 residues. Here the CDR3 reads CASTTGGYPSTDTQYF. DNA of the CDR3: TGTGCCAGTACCACTGGCGGATATCCTAGCACAGATACGCAGTATTTT.

The chain recombines TRBV28 with TRBJ2-5, with a possible D match to TRBD1 (5 bases). The CDR3 is made up of 15 amino acids. Trimming removed 5 bases at V and 4 bases at J, with 17 bases between. Germline V lookup: CDR1 MDHEN, CDR2 SYDVKM. The CDR3 DNA reads as TGTGCCAGCAGTCCTGGACACGAGAGGCCAGAGACCCAGTACTTC. Protein sequence: CASSPGHERPETQYF.